This TCR beta chain was sequenced during a study of T cells in Graves' hyperthyroidism and ophthalmopathy. Findings and limits, study-wide: Within blood appeared most thyroid clonotypes that had expanded above 0.001.

This clonotype was observed many times. No antigen is known for it. A junction boundary mismatches the germline segment, possibly from a read error. This CDR3 region has 15 residues. Looked up from germline, CDR1 is SGHAT and CDR2 is FQNNGV. TCR beta CDR3 regions were amplified from RNA. TCR CDR3 underwent first-round RT-PCR with the HTBI primer set. TCRdb passed the multiplex PCR reads through MiXCR, listing each CDR3 protein once. The data contain over 250,000 distinct CDR3 sequences, less than 30% of them singletons. This receptor was identified in a man in his forties or fifties with Graves' hyperthyroidism that later progressed to Graves' ophthalmopathy. The chain links TRBV11-2 to TRBJ2-5; 7 bases fit TRBD1. Input material: blood. The CDR3 DNA reads TGTGCCAGCAGGTTAGGGGGCACAAGGCGAGAGACCCAGTACTTC. Protein: CASRLGGTRRETQYF.